One and the same sample provided the 24 T cell receptor beta chains below, sequenced in a study of CD8 T cells in ankylosing spondylitis. TCRdb fed the 5' RACE reads into MiXCR, producing one record per CDR3 protein. The profile shows roughly 260,000 distinct CDR3 sequences, about 19% of them singletons. The sequencing sample was made of blood, either unsorted or a sorted T cell fraction (not recorded which). Source of these receptors: a male donor with ankylosing spondylitis or in good health (not recorded which).

This clonotype was observed a single time. The chain recombines TRBV12-3 or TRBV12-4 with TRBJ2-1, with D tentatively TRBD2 (6 bases). This CDR3 spans 15 amino acids. Trimming left V 4 bases short and J 5 bases short, with 15 bases between. The CDR3 here is CASSSPLATDNEQFF. DNA of the CDR3: TGTGCCAGCAGTTCACCCCTAGCGACGGACAATGAGCAGTTCTTC.

This clonotype was counted between two and nine times. This rearrangement joins TRBV29-1 to TRBJ1-1; TRBD1 aligns across 8 bases. J was trimmed by 10 bases and V by 6 bases; bases with no gene match: 7. This CDR3 has 11 residues. CDR1 is SQVTM, CDR2 ANQGSEA, per germline. CDR3 sequence reads: CSVLDREVAFF. In nucleotides, the CDR3 is TGCAGCGTATTGGACAGGGAGGTAGCTTTCTTT.

This chain links TRBV30 with TRBJ2-3, with 11 bases aligning to TRBD1. There are 13 residues in the CDR3. Germline CDR1 and CDR2: GTSNPN and SVGIG (reference sequence). The CDR3 nucleotides are TGTGCGGCGGGACAGGGGGGCACAGATACGCAGTATTTT. Translating gives CAAGQGGTDTQYF.

There are a few counts of this clonotype. The chain employs TRBV5-1 and TRBJ2-5; 10 bases fit TRBD2. Trimming cost V 0 bases and J 7 bases; bases outside gene matches: 12. In germline, CDR1 is SGHRS, CDR2 YFSETQ. CDR3 length equals 17 residues. The CDR3 reads CASSLENIAGGKGTQYF. CDR3 bases: TGCGCCAGCAGCTTGGAGAATATAGCGGGGGGTAAAGGGACCCAGTACTTC. The variable domain in full, with the rest retrieved from reference TRBV5-1 and TRBJ2-5, is KAGVTQTPRYLIKTRGQQVTLSCSPISGHRSVSWYQQTPGQGLQFLFEYFSETQRNKGNFPGRFSGRQFSNSRSEMNVSTLELGDSALYLCASSLENIAGGKGTQYFGPGTRLLVL.

The table lists this clonotype with a few counts. This chain links TRBV5-1 with TRBJ2-5, with TRBD1 matching over 9 bases. V shed 4 bases, J shed 5 bases, and the junction held 9 bases outside the gene matches. This CDR3 has 15 amino acids. The germline gives CDR1 SGHRS, CDR2 YFSETQ. The CDR3 sequence: CASSTNRGLGETQYF. CDR3 coding DNA: TGCGCCAGCAGCACCAACAGGGGGCTAGGGGAGACCCAGTACTTC.

This clonotype showed up just a few times. The chain combines TRBV29-1 with TRBJ2-1; D perhaps matches TRBD2 (5 bases). CDR3 size: 13 residues. V lost 3 bases and J 6 bases, leaving 12 bases between the germline ends. Germline CDR1 is SQVTM and CDR2 is ANQGSEA. The chain's CDR3 is CSVDGAGGNEQFF. The CDR3 DNA is TGCAGCGTTGACGGTGCGGGTGGCAATGAGCAGTTCTTC.

This clonotype was observed a handful of times. The chain employs TRBV5-1 and TRBJ2-1; 7 nucleotides agree with TRBD2. CDR1 is SGHRS, CDR2 YFSETQ, per germline. V lost 4 bases to trimming and J lost 4 bases; unmatched junction nucleotides: 8. CDR3 size: 15 residues. The CDR3 is CASSPAGGDYNEQFF. For the CDR3, the DNA is TGCGCCAGCAGCCCAGCTGGGGGGGATTACAATGAGCAGTTCTTC.

The chain is built from TRBV2 and TRBJ2-1, with a possible D match to TRBD2 (6 bases). The germline gives CDR1 SNHLY, CDR2 FYNNEI. V lost 4 bases to trimming and J lost 4 bases, with 8 bases between them. The CDR3 has 13 residues. The CDR3, as DNA: TGTGCCAGCAGTGTAGCGGTATACAATGAGCAGTTCTTC. It is translated as CASSVAVYNEQFF.

V usage is TRBV30 and J usage is TRBJ2-2; D gene ambiguous. CDR1 and CDR2 (germline): GTSNPN, SVGIG (reference sequence). The V end was cut by 0 bases, the J end by 7 bases, with 12 bases between. This CDR3 contains 14 residues. CDR3 residues: CAWSVLRGVGELFF. CDR3 sequence (DNA): TGTGCCTGGAGTGTACTTAGAGGCGTCGGGGAGCTGTTTTTT.

V gene TRBV21-1 combines with J gene TRBJ2-7; TRBD2, the table's D call, lacks a check against the DNA. TRBV21-1 is termed a pseudogene. There are 18 residues in the CDR3. The CDR3 loop is CASKDPSTSGSPPYEQYV. The CDR3 coding sequence is TGTGCCAGCAAGGACCCGAGTACTAGCGGGAGCCCCCCCTACGAGCAGTACGTC.

This clonotype came up a few times. V gene TRBV5-1 combines with J gene TRBJ1-6; D ambiguous. Trimming stripped 0 bases from V and 3 bases from J, with 10 bases between. CDR1 SGHRS and CDR2 YFSETQ come from the germline V gene. This CDR3 is 16 amino acids long. The DNA for the CDR3 is TGCGCCAGCAGCTTGGGCCAGGTGGACTATAATTCACCCCTCCACTTT. Its translation is CASSLGQVDYNSPLHF.

J is TRBJ2-1 and V is TRBV20-1; D is possibly TRBD1 or TRBD2 (5 bases each). Germline V CDR1 and CDR2: DFQATT, SNEGSKA (reference sequence). Trimming left V 0 bases short and J 8 bases short, with 8 bases between. CDR3 length: 12 residues. CDR3 region: CSARDGGHEQFF. In nucleotides, the CDR3 is TGCAGTGCTAGAGATGGGGGACATGAGCAGTTCTTC.

This clonotype was detected ten times or more. This chain joins TRBV28 and TRBJ1-1; D call uncertain. V gave up 5 bases and J gave up 1 base, with 17 bases separating them. In germline, CDR1 is MDHEN, CDR2 SYDVKM. The CDR3 runs 16 residues. The CDR3 is CASSPGYPVGNTEAFF. CDR3 sequence (DNA): TGTGCCAGCAGTCCCGGGTATCCGGTGGGGAACACTGAAGCTTTCTTT.

The chain recombines TRBV29-1 with TRBJ2-1, with TRBD2 identical over 7 bases. In germline, CDR1 is SQVTM, CDR2 ANQGSEA. The ends lost 1 base at V and 7 bases at J; junction bases unmatched: 7. The CDR3 contains 14 residues. The CDR3 loop reads CSVEVVAGANEQFF. The DNA for the CDR3 is TGCAGCGTTGAAGTAGTGGCGGGAGCAAATGAGCAGTTCTTC.

This clonotype was observed many times. This sequence joins TRBV6-1 and TRBJ2-1, with 8 bases aligning to TRBD1. Germline V gene lookup returns CDR1 MNHNS and CDR2 SASEGT. J gave up 1 base and V 4 bases, and 18 bases lay outside the gene matches. The CDR3 is 20 amino acids. In nucleotides, the CDR3 is TGTGCCAGCAGTGTCCTCTCGACAGGGGTCGGGGGAGGATCCTACAATGAGCAGTTCTTC. This codes for CASSVLSTGVGGGSYNEQFF.

This clonotype appeared a few times. The chain recombines TRBV6-6 with TRBJ2-7; TRBD1 aligns across 8 bases. V was clipped by 8 bases and J by 3 bases; unmatched bases: 6. Germline-derived CDR1 and CDR2 are MNHNY and SVGAGI (reference sequence). The CDR3 is made up of 13 amino acids. The CDR3: CASCRDRFYEQYV. For the CDR3, the DNA is TGTGCCAGCTGTAGGGACAGGTTCTACGAGCAGTACGTC.

The chain is built from TRBV7-3 and TRBJ2-1; the D gene is possibly TRBD2 (5 bases). The germline V gene has CDR1 SGHTA and CDR2 FQGTGA. The V end lost 2 bases, the J end lost 0 bases, and 11 bases lay between the germline ends. This CDR3 is built from 16 residues. The CDR3 sequence is CASSLGGSPSYNEQFF. The CDR3 DNA sequence: TGTGCCAGCAGCTTAGGCGGGTCCCCCTCCTACAATGAGCAGTTCTTC.

This clonotype was recorded once. The chain uses TRBV3-1 and TRBJ2-5; D possibly corresponds to TRBD1 (5 bases). The V end lost 7 bases, the J end lost 4 bases, and 7 bases lay between the germline ends. The CDR3 is 11 residues long. Germline-derived CDR1 and CDR2 are LGHDT and YNNKEL (reference sequence). Here the CDR3 reads CASKDTETQYF. The CDR3 DNA reads as TGTGCCAGCAAGGACACAGAGACCCAGTACTTC.

This clonotype showed up many times. This chain uses TRBV6-5 with TRBJ2-2; D uncertain. The germline V gene has CDR1 MNHEY and CDR2 SVGAGI. Between the trimmed V and J ends, which lost 2 bases and 5 bases, there was a span of 6 bases. The CDR3 runs 13 residues. The CDR3, as DNA: TGTGCCAGCAGTTACGGGAAAACCGGGGAGCTGTTTTTT. It yields the protein CASSYGKTGELFF.

Only a few counts were recorded for this clonotype. The chain couples TRBV5-1 to TRBJ1-4; D is unresolved. V lost 3 bases and J 5 bases, leaving 14 bases between the germline ends. The CDR3 is 15 amino acids. Germline V lookup: CDR1 SGHRS, CDR2 YFSETQ. CDR3 sequence (DNA): TGCGCCAGCAGCTCCTCCGGGCTTCACAATGAAAAACTGTTTTTT. Amino acids: CASSSSGLHNEKLFF. The complete variable domain, with remaining parts taken from reference TRBV5-1 and TRBJ1-4, reads KAGVTQTPRYLIKTRGQQVTLSCSPISGHRSVSWYQQTPGQGLQFLFEYFSETQRNKGNFPGRFSGRQFSNSRSEMNVSTLELGDSALYLCASSSSGLHNEKLFFGSGTQLSVL.

The genes are TRBV20-1 and TRBJ1-5; tentatively, D is TRBD1 (5 bases). V lost 5 bases and J 3 bases, leaving 11 bases between the germline ends. CDR1 is DFQATT and CDR2 is SNEGSKA in the germline V gene (reference sequence). The CDR3 runs 13 residues. The CDR3 DNA sequence: TGCAGTGCTGGGGCCACGATCAATCAGCCCCAGCATTTT. Translated, it gives CSAGATINQPQHF.

This clonotype showed up many times. The chain uses TRBV7-3 and TRBJ2-3, with 12 positions matching TRBD2. Germline CDR1 SGHTA, CDR2 FQGTGA. Unmatched junction bases numbered 8, after V lost 5 bases and J lost 5 bases. The length of the CDR3 is 16 residues. In DNA, the CDR3 is TGTGCCAGCAGCCCCGGACTAGCGGGAACTAAAGATACGCAGTATTTT. Amino acids: CASSPGLAGTKDTQYF. Combining the CDR3 with reference TRBV7-3 and TRBJ2-3 gives the whole variable domain GAGVSQTPSNKVTEKGKYVELRCDPISGHTALYWYRQSLGQGPEFLIYFQGTGAADDSGLPNDRFFAVRPEGSVSTLKIQRTERGDSAVYLCASSPGLAGTKDTQYFGPGTRLTVL.

This clonotype was seen a handful of times. This chain uses TRBV5-1 with TRBJ2-2; 8 bases line up with TRBD2. CDR1 and CDR2 from the germline V gene are SGHRS and YFSETQ. V shed 4 bases, J shed 4 bases, and the junction held 9 bases outside the gene matches. The CDR3 contains 16 residues. In nucleotides, the CDR3 is TGCGCCAGCAGCCTTCTAGGAAGCGGGGGCACCGGGGAGCTGTTTTTT. Protein product: CASSLLGSGGTGELFF. Combining the CDR3 with reference TRBV5-1 and TRBJ2-2 gives the whole variable domain KAGVTQTPRYLIKTRGQQVTLSCSPISGHRSVSWYQQTPGQGLQFLFEYFSETQRNKGNFPGRFSGRQFSNSRSEMNVSTLELGDSALYLCASSLLGSGGTGELFFGEGSRLTVL.

This clonotype has a handful of counts. The chain recombines TRBV11-2 with TRBJ2-3, with 12 positions matching TRBD2. Germline V gene data show CDR1 as SGHAT and CDR2 as FQNNGV. This CDR3 contains 18 residues. Trimming removed 0 bases from V and 4 bases from J; junction bases left unmatched: 8. The CDR3 sequence is CASSLDRPSGGAADTQYF. CDR3 nucleotide sequence: TGTGCCAGCAGCTTAGATCGACCTAGCGGGGGGGCGGCAGATACGCAGTATTTT.